The T cell receptor beta chain described here comes from a study of T cells in Graves' hyperthyroidism and ophthalmopathy. Study results and limitations: Ophthalmopathy got predicted by the model a median about 6.5 months before its onset. Ophthalmopathy was told apart from stable hyperthyroidism by a 13 V-J model.

This clonotype was seen ten or more times. Its antigen remains unknown. With V trimmed by 8 bases and J by 6 bases, 16 bases remained unmatched. Germline V gene data show CDR1 as MNHEY and CDR2 as SVGEGT. CDR3 length: 16 residues. There were TCR beta CDR3 regions amplified from RNA transcripts. Using the HTBI primer set, a first-round RT-PCR was run on the TCR CDR3. From the multiplex PCR reads, TCRdb called clonotypes with MiXCR, one entry per CDR3 protein. The sample has around 600,000 distinct CDR3 sequences; about 15% are singletons. The V gene is TRBV6-2 or TRBV6-3, the J gene TRBJ2-7; 10 nucleotides line up with TRBD1. The receptor's source is a woman aged 45 to 65 with Graves' ophthalmopathy. The sequenced sample was blood. CDR3 in DNA: TGTGCCAGCGTACAAGTTAGCCCGACAGGGGGCGGCGAGCAGTACTTC. This sequence encodes CASVQVSPTGGGEQYF.